This T cell receptor beta chain was captured in a study of OX40 agonist ivuxolimab in advanced cancers. The V gene's germline CDR1 is GTSNPN and CDR2 SVGIG (reference sequence). Trimming removed 0 bases at V and 11 bases at J, with 14 bases between. The CDR3 length is 14 residues. The method was immunoSEQ multiplex PCR; TCRdb's version includes in-frame clones alone and lacks a portion of them. Among 80,000 to 100,000 clones listed, about 92% were seen once. This clone was picked up one time. The chain has TRBV30 and TRBJ1-6; D gene ambiguous. The sequenced sample was CD4+ or CD8+ T cells sorted from blood, obtained in a trial of the OX40 agonist ivuxolimab. The sequence came from an adult with an advanced solid tumor such as melanoma, head and neck, liver or kidney cancer. The CDR3: CAWSVRGGRAPLHF. The CDR3 region has the DNA TGTGCCTGGAGTGTACGTGGAGGGAGGGCACCCCTCCACTTT. Full variable domain (rest looked up from reference TRBV30 and TRBJ1-6): SQTIHQWPATLVQPVGSPLSLECTVEGTSNPNLYWYRQAAGRGLQLLFYSVGIGQISSEVPQNLSASRPQDRQFILSSKKLLLSDSGFYLCAWSVRGGRAPLHFGNGTRLTVT.